Described below is a single TCR beta chain sequence and its context. The ends lost 4 bases at V and 6 bases at J; junction bases unmatched: 6. The CDR3 is made up of 14 amino acids. Germline lookup yields CDR1 MNHEY and CDR2 SVGAGI. The sample belongs to a study of control samples from healthy donors and cancer patients. The assay was immunoSEQ multiplex PCR, and TCRdb's table has in-frame clones only and misses some. The sample shows approximately 89,000 clones, around nine tenths of them seen only once. Sample: blood. J is TRBJ1-5 and V is TRBV6-5; 7 bases map to TRBD1. This clonotype was sampled from a man aged 25-45 years in good health. CDR3 in amino acids: CASSSETGSQPQHF. Here the CDR3 DNA reads TGTGCCAGCAGTTCCGAGACAGGGAGTCAGCCCCAGCATTTT.